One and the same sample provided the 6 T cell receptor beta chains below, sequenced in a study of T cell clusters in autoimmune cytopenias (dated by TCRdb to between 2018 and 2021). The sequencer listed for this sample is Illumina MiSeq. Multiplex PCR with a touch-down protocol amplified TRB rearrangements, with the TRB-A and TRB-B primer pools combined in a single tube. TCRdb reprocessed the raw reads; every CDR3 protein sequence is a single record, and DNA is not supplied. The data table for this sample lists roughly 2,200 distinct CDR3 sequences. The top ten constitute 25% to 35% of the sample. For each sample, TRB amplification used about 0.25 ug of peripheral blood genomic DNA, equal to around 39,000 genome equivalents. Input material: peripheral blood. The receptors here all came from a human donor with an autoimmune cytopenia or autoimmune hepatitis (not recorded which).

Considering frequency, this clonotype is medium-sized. The chain's CDR3 is CASSSNFVYYNSPLHF. The gene calls are TRBV27 and TRBJ1-6. Germline-derived CDR1 and CDR2 are MNHEY and SMNVEV (reference sequence). There are 16 residues in the CDR3.

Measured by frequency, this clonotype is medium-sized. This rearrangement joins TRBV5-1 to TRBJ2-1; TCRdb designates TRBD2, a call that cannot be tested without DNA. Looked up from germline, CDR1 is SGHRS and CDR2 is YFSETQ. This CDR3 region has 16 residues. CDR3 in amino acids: CASRDPSGRSYNEQFF.

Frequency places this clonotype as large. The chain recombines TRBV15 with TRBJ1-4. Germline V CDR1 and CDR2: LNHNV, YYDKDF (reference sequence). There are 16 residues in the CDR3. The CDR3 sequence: CATSRDRGPLNEKLFF.

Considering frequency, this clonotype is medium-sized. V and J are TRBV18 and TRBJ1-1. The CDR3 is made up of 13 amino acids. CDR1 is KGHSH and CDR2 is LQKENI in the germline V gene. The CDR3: CASSRTGGAEAFF.

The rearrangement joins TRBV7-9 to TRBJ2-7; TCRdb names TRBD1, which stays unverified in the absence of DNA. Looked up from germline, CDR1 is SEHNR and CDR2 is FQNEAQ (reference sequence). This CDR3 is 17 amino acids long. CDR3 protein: CASSLAMGTGFAYEQYF. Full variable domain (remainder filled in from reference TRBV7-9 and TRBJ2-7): DTGVSQNPRHKITKRGQNVTFRCDPISEHNRLYWYRQTLGQGPEFLTYFQNEAQLEKSRLLSDRFSAERPKGSFSTLEIQRTEQGDSAMYLCASSLAMGTGFAYEQYFGPGTRLTVT.

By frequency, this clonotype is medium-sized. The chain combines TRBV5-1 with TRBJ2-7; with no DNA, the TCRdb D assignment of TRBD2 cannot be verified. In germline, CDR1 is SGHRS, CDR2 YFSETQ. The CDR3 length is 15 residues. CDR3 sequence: CASSPRTSETYEQYF.